This note documents a single TCR beta chain sequence. This entry is derived from a study of T cells after yellow fever vaccination. Study-level background: Preparation of fractions with low cell numbers was performed using SMART-Seq v4 Ultra Low Input.

The authors made TCR cDNA by 5'RACE template switching, adding a universal primer site and UMIs. TCRdb recomputed calls from the 5' RACE reads with MiXCR, one row per CDR3 protein. Of some 200,000 distinct CDR3 sequences in the sample, roughly 11% were seen once. The material was CD8+ T cells sorted from PBMCs, obtained 15 days after the yellow fever booster vaccination. The sequence came from a man aged 18 to 35 who received the YFV17D yellow fever vaccine.

CDR3 nucleotides: TGTGCCAGCAGCGTTACAGGGGAGGCGACCTACGAGCAGTACTTC. Residues: CASSVTGEATYEQYF. The chain carries TRBV9 and TRBJ2-7; tentative D call: TRBD1 (7 bases). CDR3 length equals 15 residues. Trimming removed 2 bases from V and 2 bases from J, with 14 bases in between. Germline V gives CDR1 SGDLS, CDR2 YYNGEE.